One and the same sample provided the 5 T cell receptor beta chains below, sequenced in a study of T-cell reconstitution after alpha-beta-depleted transplantation in children. Unique molecular identifiers were incorporated when the TCRbeta library was constructed. TCRdb reprocessed the PCR reads via MiXCR and lists one record per CDR3 protein. There are about 72,000 distinct CDR3 sequences in the sample; about 7% occur only once, and about 2.3% lies in the top ten. Sequenced here: PBMCs from the stem cell graft donor, sampled from the stem cell graft. The receptors derive from a human donor who donated a stem cell graft to a child with acute lymphoblastic leukemia.

This clonotype was seen a few times. The chain uses TRBV7-9 and TRBJ2-5, with 9 bases lining up with TRBD2. The trim removed 4 bases at V and 5 bases at J, leaving 14 bases unmatched. In germline, CDR1 is SEHNR, CDR2 FQNEAQ (reference sequence). CDR3 size: 17 residues. CDR3 nucleotides: TGTGCCAGCAGCTCCGATAAAGAGCGGGGGGCCGGGGAGACCCAGTACTTC. Translating it yields CASSSDKERGAGETQYF.

This clonotype was detected ten times or more. The chain recombines TRBV11-2 with TRBJ1-5; a possible D gene is TRBD1 (5 bases). CDR1 is SGHAT and CDR2 is FQNNGV in the germline V gene. There are 13 residues in the CDR3. The V end lost 5 bases, the J end lost 2 bases, and 7 bases lay between the germline ends. The CDR3 nucleotides are TGTGCCAGCAGCCGGGACGGCAATCAGCCCCAGCATTTT. Amino acid sequence: CASSRDGNQPQHF. The full variable domain, in which reference TRBV11-2 and TRBJ1-5 provide the parts outside the CDR3, is EAGVAQSPRYKIIEKRQSVAFWCNPISGHATLYWYQQILGQGPKLLIQFQNNGVVDDSQLPKDRFSAERLKGVDSTLKIQPAKLEDSAVYLCASSRDGNQPQHFGDGTRLSIL.

Many counts were recorded for this clonotype. The chain carries TRBV10-3 and TRBJ2-5; D is possibly TRBD1 (5 bases). CDR1 is ENHRY, CDR2 SYGVKD, per germline. This CDR3 contains 15 residues. V lost 0 bases and J 7 bases, leaving 15 bases between the germline ends. The CDR3 loop is CAISESLVSRGTQYF. CDR3 coding DNA: TGTGCCATCAGTGAGTCGTTGGTCTCTAGGGGGACCCAGTACTTC.

The table lists this clonotype with a few counts. The chain couples TRBV5-1 to TRBJ2-1; TRBD1 matches 7 bases. Per germline, CDR1 SGHRS and CDR2 YFSETQ. The CDR3 is 12 residues long. V trimming: 5 bases; J trimming: 10 bases; junction bases outside the gene matches: 6. Here the CDR3 reads CASSFAGGEQFF. The CDR3, as DNA: TGCGCCAGCAGTTTTGCAGGGGGAGAGCAGTTCTTC.

Worth noting for this clonotype: The junction shows a germline mismatch at one end, possibly a read error. The V call is TRBV7-7, the J call TRBJ1-4; D may be TRBD1 (5 bases). The CDR3 contains 15 residues. Germline CDR1 SSHAT, CDR2 FNYEAQ (reference sequence). DNA of the CDR3: TGTGCTAGCAGCCCCGGGACGTCAACTAATGAAAAACTGTTTTTT. This encodes CASSPGTSTNEKLFF.